This entry features one TCR beta chain sequence. What it binds is unknown. Some clones are missing from TCRdb's copy, which holds only in-frame ones; the method was immunoSEQ multiplex PCR. The table shows some 150,000 clones, with roughly nine tenths occurring only once. Trimming cost V 2 bases and J 4 bases, with 13 bases left between them. This CDR3 contains 15 residues. Germline V gene lookup returns CDR1 KGHDR and CDR2 SFDVKD. This entry is derived from a study of T cell responses to AZD1222 COVID-19 vaccine. The study's findings and limits: Of the AZD1222 recipients, only six or seven were seropositive at baseline. Regions 160-218 and 743-854 held dominance among vaccine-associated CD4 TCRs, which spanned spike. Donors were largely white British and mainly female; clonal diversity was possibly underestimated.

The input for sequencing was peripheral blood, taken on day 0 of AZD1222 vaccination. This clonotype was obtained from an adult in good health. The genes are TRBV24-1 and TRBJ1-2; D is possibly TRBD1 (5 bases). CDR3 loop: CATSDSRQFPYGYTF. The CDR3 DNA is TGTGCCACCAGTGATTCGAGACAGTTCCCCTATGGCTACACCTTC.